This T cell receptor beta chain derives from a study of T cell responses to AZD1222 COVID-19 vaccine. Notes on the study in general: Females made up more of the donors, who were largely white British, and clonal diversity may have come out too low.

Notes on this clone: Its specificity is unknown.

The ends were cut back, 2 bases at V and 3 bases at J, with 13 bases in the middle. The V gene's germline CDR1 is KGHSH and CDR2 LQKENI. The CDR3 is 16 amino acids. Here immunoSEQ multiplex PCR was the method, and the copy in TCRdb shows in-frame clones only, minus some. This table holds some 25,000 clones, around 83% found once. The V call is TRBV18, the J call TRBJ2-2, with D tentatively TRBD2 (5 bases). The source of this sequence is an adult who received the AZD1222 COVID-19 vaccine. This material consisted of peripheral blood, taken 28 days after the second AZD1222 dose. CDR3: CASSPASSQYTGELFF. CDR3 DNA: TGTGCCAGCTCACCAGCTAGCTCCCAATACACCGGGGAGCTGTTTTTT.